The next 21 T cell receptor beta chains were all read from a single sample in a study of T cells in Graves' hyperthyroidism and ophthalmopathy. What was amplified from RNA transcripts were TCR beta CDR3 regions. First-round RT-PCR with HTBI primers amplified the TCR CDR3 region. TCRdb redid the calling of the multiplex PCR reads with MiXCR, one entry per CDR3 protein. This repertoire shows more than 300,000 distinct CDR3 sequences, 13% to 15% found once; its top ten account for about 18%. Source material: blood. The receptors were sampled from a woman in her twenties or thirties with Graves' ophthalmopathy.

This clonotype was detected many times. The chain joins TRBV3-1 to TRBJ2-7, with 10 bases aligning to TRBD2. Germline V gives CDR1 LGHDT, CDR2 YNNKEL (reference sequence). V trimming: 4 bases; J trimming: 3 bases; junction bases outside the gene matches: 3. The CDR3 has 14 residues. CDR3 residues: CASSLRTSGYEQYF. CDR3 nucleotides: TGTGCCAGCAGCCTCCGGACTAGCGGCTACGAGCAGTACTTC.

The chain uses TRBV2 and TRBJ1-1, with 7 positions matching TRBD1. Trimming took 6 bases from V and 10 from J; bases not matched to a gene: 8. This CDR3 is built from 12 residues. Germline loops: CDR1 SNHLY, CDR2 FYNNEI. The CDR3 DNA sequence: TGTGCCAGCAGATCCGGGACAGCAACAGCTTTCTTT. Translated, it gives CASRSGTATAFF. The whole variable domain, remainder taken from reference TRBV2 and TRBJ1-1, is EPEVTQTPSHQVTQMGQEVILRCVPISNHLYFYWYRQILGQKVEFLVSFYNNEISEKSEIFDDQFSVERPDGSNFTLKIRSTKLEDSAMYFCASRSGTATAFFGQGTRLTVV.

The genes are TRBV7-9 and TRBJ1-3; TRBD1 is a possible D gene (6 bases). The V end lost 1 base, the J end lost 7 bases, and 20 bases lay between the germline ends. CDR3 size: 17 residues. Per the germline V gene, CDR1 is SEHNR and CDR2 is FQNEAQ (reference sequence). The CDR3 DNA reads as TGTGCCAGCAGCTTAGGGGCAGGGGATTTCAGCCTCAACACCATATATTTT. It translates to CASSLGAGDFSLNTIYF.

This clonotype was observed many times. The chain uses TRBV20-1 and TRBJ2-3; 7 positions match TRBD1. The V segment lost 6 bases and the J segment 4 bases; nucleotides outside the gene matches: 10. CDR3 length: 14 amino acids. Germline V CDR1 and CDR2: DFQATT, SNEGSKA (reference sequence). Here the CDR3 DNA reads TGCAGTGCGGGAACAGGGGTGAGGGCAGATACGCAGTATTTT. It encodes CSAGTGVRADTQYF.

This clonotype was seen repeatedly, ten times or more. The chain links TRBV3-1 to TRBJ1-2; TRBD1 is a possible D gene (6 bases). Germline CDR1 LGHDT, CDR2 YNNKEL (reference sequence). The CDR3 consists of 13 residues. The V gene lost 8 bases and the J gene lost 7 bases, with 17 bases spanning the gap. The CDR3 sequence is CASGRLGAGGYTF. CDR3 DNA sequence: TGTGCCAGCGGACGGTTGGGGGCCGGTGGCTACACCTTC.

This clonotype was picked up a small number of times. The CDR3 spells CASSLGTGGGWPQHF. In nucleotides, the CDR3 is TGTGCCAGCAGTCTAGGGACAGGGGGCGGCTGGCCCCAGCATTTT. The chain is built from TRBV27 and TRBJ1-5, with 12 bases that match TRBD1. The CDR3 has 15 residues. V trimming: 5 bases; J trimming: 9 bases; junction bases outside the gene matches: 8. CDR1 is MNHEY, CDR2 SMNVEV, per germline (reference sequence).

The chain uses TRBV5-8 and TRBJ2-1; maybe TRBD1 (6 bases). The V and J ends lost 4 bases and 0 bases respectively, with 14 bases between them. This CDR3 comprises 16 residues. Germline assignment: CDR1 SGHTS and CDR2 YDEGEE. Written as DNA, the CDR3 is TGTGCCAGCAGCCTATCGGGACAATCCTCCTACAATGAGCAGTTCTTC. This codes for CASSLSGQSSYNEQFF.

This clonotype was picked up a small number of times. V gene TRBV6-1 combines with J gene TRBJ1-6; no reliable D call. The germline gives CDR1 MNHNS, CDR2 SASEGT. The CDR3 runs 22 residues. The V end was cut by 7 bases, the J end by 0 bases, with 31 bases between. The DNA for the CDR3 is TGTGCCAGCATCGCCCTGGCAAAAACCCGAGCCAGAGAGAACTCCTATAATTCACCCCTCCACTTT. Its protein is CASIALAKTRARENSYNSPLHF.

The gene calls are TRBV2 and TRBJ1-3, with D uncertain. The CDR3 is made up of 14 amino acids. Trimming took off 8 bases at V and 1 base at J, with 12 bases between the two ends. CDR1 is SNHLY and CDR2 is FYNNEI in the germline V gene. The CDR3 nucleotides are TGTGCCAGCGTCGAAGGGTATTCTGGAAACACCATATATTTT. It specifies CASVEGYSGNTIYF.

This clonotype was recorded at least ten times. V is TRBV7-2 and J is TRBJ2-5; maybe TRBD2 (6 bases). In germline, CDR1 is SGHTA, CDR2 FQGNSA. The CDR3 is 16 amino acids. V was trimmed by 5 bases and J by 1 base, leaving 17 bases between them. The CDR3, as DNA: TGTGCCAGCAGCCTTAGCGGTAACCACCGCCAAGAGACCCAGTACTTC. It specifies CASSLSGNHRQETQYF.

The genes are TRBV10-2 and TRBJ2-7; D is perhaps TRBD1 or TRBD2 (6 bases each). V lost 11 bases to trimming and J lost 2 bases, with 19 bases between them. CDR1 WSHSY and CDR2 SAAADI come from the germline V gene. The CDR3 is made up of 14 amino acids. CDR3 in amino acids: CAATGGAQTYEQYF. DNA of the CDR3: TGCGCCGCAACCGGGGGCGCCCAGACCTACGAGCAGTACTTC.

This clonotype was seen at least ten times. The chain carries TRBV25-1 and TRBJ1-1; 7 bases fit TRBD1. The V gene's germline CDR1 is MGHDK and CDR2 SYGVNS. The CDR3 consists of 15 residues. The ends lost 5 bases at V and 4 bases at J; junction bases unmatched: 10. Here the CDR3 reads CASSSPGGIGTEAFF. In DNA, the CDR3 is TGTGCCAGCAGTTCCCCAGGGGGAATTGGCACTGAAGCTTTCTTT.

The chain is built from TRBV3-1 and TRBJ1-2, with 7 positions matching TRBD1. The ends lost 4 bases at V and 4 bases at J; junction bases unmatched: 9. Germline V CDR1 and CDR2: LGHDT, YNNKEL (reference sequence). This CDR3 has 15 residues. This chain's CDR3 is CASSPGTVSVYGYTF. The DNA for the CDR3 is TGTGCCAGCAGCCCCGGGACAGTATCGGTCTATGGCTACACCTTC.

This clonotype was counted many times. The CDR3 bases are TGTGCCAACGGGCCTCGCCCCGGAGTAGAAAACACTGAAGCTTTCTTT. Amino acids: CANGPRPGVENTEAFF. The V gene is TRBV24-1, the J gene TRBJ1-1, with D unresolved. CDR3 length: 16 amino acids. Germline V CDR1 and CDR2: KGHDR, SFDVKD. Trimming took 11 bases from V and 2 from J, leaving 23 bases between them.

J is TRBJ2-7 and V is TRBV18; the D gene is possibly TRBD1 (6 bases). Germline CDR1 reads KGHSH; CDR2 reads LQKENI. Trimming shortened V by 4 bases and J by 2 bases, and 18 bases separated the two germline ends. This CDR3 spans 16 amino acids. The CDR3 sequence: CASSLAQGSLAYEQYF. The CDR3 DNA reads TGTGCCAGCTCACTTGCTCAGGGGAGTTTGGCCTACGAGCAGTACTTC.

This clonotype was counted many times. The chain has TRBV20-1 and TRBJ2-5, with 7 bases lining up with TRBD1. J was trimmed by 0 bases and V by 1 base; bases with no gene match: 8. The CDR3 has 16 amino acids. Germline V gene sequence: CDR1 DFQATT, CDR2 SNEGSKA (reference sequence). DNA for the CDR3: TGCAGTGCTAGAGTCTTTGGGGGACAGAACCAAGAGACCCAGTACTTC. Protein sequence: CSARVFGGQNQETQYF.

The chain joins TRBV7-2 to TRBJ2-5; D possibly uses TRBD1 or TRBD2 (5 bases each). Germline V lookup: CDR1 SGHTA, CDR2 FQGNSA. With 5 bases removed from V and 0 bases from J, the gap between germline ends came to 7 bases. The CDR3 length is 13 residues. Written as DNA, the CDR3 is TGTGCCAGCAGCGGGGGACACCAAGAGACCCAGTACTTC. Translated, it gives CASSGGHQETQYF.

This clonotype was observed many times. The CDR3 loop reads CAWSDPPTNNEQFF. The CDR3 DNA reads as TGTGCCTGGAGTGACCCGCCGACCAACAATGAGCAGTTCTTC. The chain joins TRBV30 to TRBJ2-1; D call uncertain. In germline, CDR1 is GTSNPN, CDR2 SVGIG (reference sequence). The CDR3 runs to 14 residues. Trimming left V 1 base short and J 5 bases short, with 12 bases between.

This chain uses TRBV27 with TRBJ1-3, with a tentative D call TRBD1 (6 bases). Germline CDR1 reads MNHEY; CDR2 reads SMNVEV (reference sequence). V was pared by 10 bases and J by 7 bases, with 20 bases between. CDR3 length equals 14 residues. In DNA form, the CDR3 reads TGTGCCAAACGAGAGGGGGGCCGCCCTAACACCATATATTTT. Translation gives CAKREGGRPNTIYF.

This clonotype was detected ten times or more. V usage is TRBV30 and J usage is TRBJ1-2, with D possibly matching TRBD1 (5 bases). CDR1 GTSNPN and CDR2 SVGIG come from the germline V gene (reference sequence). The CDR3 has 14 amino acids. V lost 3 bases and J 5 bases, leaving 16 bases between the germline ends. CDR3 bases: TGTGCCTGGAGGGTCAGAAGCAGGGTTTATGGCTACACCTTC. Protein product: CAWRVRSRVYGYTF.

This clonotype came up many times. V and J are TRBV30 and TRBJ2-7; D is perhaps TRBD2 (5 bases). In germline, CDR1 is GTSNPN, CDR2 SVGIG (reference sequence). Trimming left V 4 bases short and J 0 bases short, with 13 bases between. The CDR3 totals 14 residues. This CDR3 reads CAWNGDIASYEQYF. CDR3 nucleotide sequence: TGTGCCTGGAACGGGGATATCGCCTCCTACGAGCAGTACTTC.